This passage covers 30 T cell receptor beta chains from one sample sequenced in a study of cytomegalovirus exposure and HLA in healthy donors. Method: immunoSEQ multiplex PCR; TCRdb's copy keeps in-frame clones and lacks some. The repertoire has about 74,000 clones, 94% of them found once; the top ten carry around 1.9%. Sequencing used PBMCs. These receptors were taken from a young woman in good health and CMV-seropositive.

The chain combines TRBV5-1 with TRBJ1-1; 7 bases map to TRBD1. V shed 0 bases and J 6 bases; nucleotides not matched to a gene: 5. CDR1 is SGHRS, CDR2 YFSETQ, per germline. The CDR3 covers 14 residues. The CDR3 sequence: CASSLEQGWPEAFF. Written as DNA, the CDR3 is TGCGCCAGCAGCTTGGAACAGGGGTGGCCTGAAGCTTTCTTT.

The J gene is TRBJ2-1, the V gene TRBV27; the D is unclear. Germline assignment: CDR1 MNHEY and CDR2 SMNVEV (reference sequence). With 4 bases removed from V and 6 bases from J, the gap between germline ends came to 16 bases. The length of the CDR3 is 15 residues. CDR3 nucleotide sequence: TGTGCCAGCAGTTCCCTAGATCCCTATGCCAATGAGCAGTTCTTC. Residues: CASSSLDPYANEQFF.

The rearrangement joins TRBV4-1 to TRBJ2-7; possibly TRBD1 for D (6 bases). The CDR3 is made up of 13 amino acids. Trimming stripped 2 bases from V and 7 bases from J, with 12 bases between. Germline values: CDR1 MGHRA, CDR2 YSYEKL. The CDR3 region is CASSQRQGFEQYF. Here the CDR3 DNA reads TGCGCCAGCAGCCAACGGCAGGGGTTTGAGCAGTACTTC.

The rearrangement joins TRBV5-1 to TRBJ2-5; D is perhaps TRBD1 (5 bases). Germline loops: CDR1 SGHRS, CDR2 YFSETQ. The CDR3 length is 12 residues. V shed 5 bases and J shed 2 bases, with 7 bases lying between them. The CDR3 reads CASRQVQETQYF. CDR3 nucleotide sequence: TGCGCCAGCAGACAGGTACAAGAGACCCAGTACTTC.

The genes are TRBV30 and TRBJ2-1; 12 bases map to TRBD2. Germline-derived CDR1 and CDR2 are GTSNPN and SVGIG (reference sequence). The CDR3 runs 13 residues. The trim removed 3 bases at V and 7 bases at J, leaving 1 base unmatched. The DNA of the CDR3 is TGTGCCTGGAGCGGACTAGCGGGAAATGAGCAGTTCTTC. It is translated as CAWSGLAGNEQFF.

The chain combines TRBV19 with TRBJ1-1; D gene unclear. The CDR3 is 17 amino acids. CDR1 LNHDA and CDR2 SQIVND come from the germline V gene (reference sequence). V was shortened by 3 bases and J by 3 bases, with 20 bases between the two germline ends. CDR3 sequence reads: CASSISEGRGEDTEAFF. CDR3 DNA sequence: TGTGCCAGTAGTATCTCTGAGGGTCGGGGAGAGGACACTGAAGCTTTCTTT.

This clone has a single count. The chain links TRBV19 to TRBJ1-4, with D maybe TRBD1 (5 bases). V lost 4 bases and J 4 bases, leaving 10 bases between the germline ends. CDR3 length: 14 amino acids. Per the germline V gene, CDR1 is LNHDA and CDR2 is SQIVND (reference sequence). Here the CDR3 DNA reads TGTGCCAGTAGTAGGGGGGTCCTTAATGAAAAACTGTTTTTT. Encoded protein: CASSRGVLNEKLFF.

This clone was seen just once. The chain joins TRBV6-5 to TRBJ1-1; D remains unclear. Germline V gene lookup returns CDR1 MNHEY and CDR2 SVGAGI. Trimming cost V 0 bases and J 1 base, with 6 bases left between them. The CDR3 is made up of 14 amino acids. The CDR3 nucleotides read TGTGCCAGCAGTTACTCGATGCGGAACACTGAAGCTTTCTTT. This translates into CASSYSMRNTEAFF.

This sequence joins TRBV11-2 and TRBJ1-1; possibly TRBD1 for D (6 bases). V lost 7 bases and J lost 1, with 13 bases in between. Germline V gene data show CDR1 as SGHAT and CDR2 as FQNNGV. The CDR3 extends over 14 amino acids. CDR3 DNA: TGTGCCAGCAACCCGGACAGCCCGAACACTGAAGCTTTCTTT. Protein: CASNPDSPNTEAFF.

As to this clone: A junction end diverges from the germline sequence, so it may reflect a read error. The genes are TRBV11-3 and TRBJ2-2; D is possibly TRBD2 (6 bases). Germline V gene data show CDR1 as SGHNT and CDR2 as YENEEA. CDR3 length: 14 amino acids. The CDR3 is CASSLQVHTGGLFF. The CDR3 bases are TGTGCCAGCAGCTTACAGGTCCACACCGGGGGGCTGTTTTTT.

The V call is TRBV7-2, the J call TRBJ2-7; maybe TRBD2 (5 bases). V lost 3 bases, J lost 6 bases, and 9 bases lay in between. Per the germline V gene, CDR1 is SGHTA and CDR2 is FQGNSA. CDR3 length: 12 amino acids. CDR3 sequence: CASSLGALEQYF. CDR3 nucleotide sequence: TGTGCCAGCAGCTTGGGAGCACTCGAGCAGTACTTC.

The chain combines TRBV7-2 with TRBJ2-7; no clear D gene. This CDR3 region has 15 residues. Germline V gene lookup returns CDR1 SGHTA and CDR2 FQGNSA. V lost 4 bases to trimming and J lost 1 base, with 14 bases between them. The CDR3 region is CASSSGSLVSYEQYF. The CDR3, as DNA: TGTGCCAGCAGCTCCGGGTCTTTAGTATCCTACGAGCAGTACTTC. The full variable domain, with the rest looked up from reference TRBV7-2 and TRBJ2-7, is GAGVSQSPSNKVTEKGKDVELRCDPISGHTALYWYRQSLGQGLEFLIYFQGNSAPDKSGLPSDRFSAERTGGSVSTLTIQRTQQEDSAVYLCASSSGSLVSYEQYFGPGTRLTVT.

The V gene is TRBV25-1, the J gene TRBJ2-3; 12 nucleotides line up with TRBD2. Trimming took 4 bases from V and 1 from J; bases not matched to a gene: 0. The CDR3 totals 15 residues. Germline V CDR1 and CDR2: MGHDK, SYGVNS. This chain's CDR3 is CASSGLAGGTDTQYF. Here the CDR3 DNA reads TGTGCCAGCAGTGGACTAGCGGGGGGCACAGATACGCAGTATTTT.

The chain links TRBV9 to TRBJ2-1; D is uncertain. This CDR3 has 14 residues. Germline CDR1 reads SGDLS; CDR2 reads YYNGEE. The ends were cut back, 4 bases at V and 5 bases at J, with 13 bases in the middle. The CDR3 is CASSPPPADNEQFF. CDR3 bases: TGTGCCAGCAGCCCCCCCCCGGCGGACAATGAGCAGTTCTTC.

This clone came up once. This chain joins TRBV7-9 and TRBJ1-1, with D uncertain. In germline, CDR1 is SEHNR, CDR2 FQNEAQ (reference sequence). This CDR3 comprises 15 residues. Deletions cut 1 base from V and 1 base from J, with 10 bases between. The CDR3 nucleotides are TGTGCCAGCAGCTTAGAAGTTACCGGGAACACTGAAGCTTTCTTT. As protein: CASSLEVTGNTEAFF.

J is TRBJ2-1 and V is TRBV7-9; tentative D call: TRBD1 (5 bases). CDR1 SEHNR and CDR2 FQNEAQ come from the germline V gene (reference sequence). V was trimmed by 5 bases and J by 4 bases, leaving 15 bases between them. The CDR3 has 15 residues. The CDR3 bases are TGTGCCAGCAGCCCCACAGGTACTTCGTACAATGAGCAGTTCTTC. Protein sequence: CASSPTGTSYNEQFF.

The gene calls are TRBV4-3 and TRBJ2-3; D possibly corresponds to TRBD1 (5 bases). Germline CDR1 LGHNA, CDR2 YSLEER. The CDR3 has 13 amino acids. Deletions cut 4 bases from V and 9 bases from J, with 14 bases between. The CDR3 DNA follows: TGCGCCAGCAGCCTCGGCAGGGAAGGGACGCAGTATTTT. Protein product: CASSLGREGTQYF.

V is TRBV6-4 and J is TRBJ2-3, with 15 positions matching TRBD2. J gave up 0 bases and V 8 bases, and 3 bases lay outside the gene matches. Germline loops: CDR1 MRHNA, CDR2 SNTAGT. This CDR3 is 16 amino acids long. The CDR3 protein is CASHGLAGGSTDTQYF. CDR3 DNA sequence: TGTGCCAGCCACGGACTAGCGGGAGGGAGCACAGATACGCAGTATTTT.

This rearrangement joins TRBV11-2 to TRBJ2-1; 10 bases fit TRBD2. Germline assignment: CDR1 SGHAT and CDR2 FQNNGV. CDR3 length equals 15 residues. Losses at the gene ends were 4 bases for V and 9 bases for J; bases not matched to a gene: 9. DNA for the CDR3: TGTGCCAGCAGCTCAGGCCCTAGCGGGAGTGTTGAGCAGTTCTTC. Translated, it gives CASSSGPSGSVEQFF.

The chain couples TRBV19 to TRBJ2-7; tentatively, D is TRBD2 (5 bases). The CDR3 contains 13 residues. V was trimmed by 2 bases and J by 6 bases, leaving 11 bases between them. CDR1 and CDR2 (germline): LNHDA, SQIVND (reference sequence). CDR3 sequence reads: CASSITGGSEQYF. Written as DNA, the CDR3 is TGTGCCAGTAGTATAACGGGTGGGAGCGAGCAGTACTTC.

The chain has TRBV27 and TRBJ1-1; a weak D match, TRBD1 (6 bases). This CDR3 region has 15 residues. Germline CDR1 MNHEY, CDR2 SMNVEV (reference sequence). Trimming removed 0 bases from V and 1 base from J, with 9 bases in between. The CDR3 coding sequence is TGTGCCAGCAGTTTATCCGGGACACCGAACACTGAAGCTTTCTTT. This encodes CASSLSGTPNTEAFF.

The V gene is TRBV30, the J gene TRBJ2-3; TRBD2 agrees at 7 bases. There are 13 residues in the CDR3. J was trimmed by 5 bases and V by 2 bases; bases with no gene match: 4. Looked up from germline, CDR1 is GTSNPN and CDR2 is SVGIG (reference sequence). For the CDR3, the DNA is TGTGCCTGGAGTTTGGGGGGGGGAGATACGCAGTATTTT. It yields the protein CAWSLGGGDTQYF.

The chain couples TRBV5-1 to TRBJ2-3, with 16 bases identical to TRBD2. Germline V gene sequence: CDR1 SGHRS, CDR2 YFSETQ. The CDR3 runs to 16 residues. V shed 4 bases, J shed 8 bases, and the junction held 7 bases outside the gene matches. DNA for the CDR3: TGCGCCAGCAGCCCCGGGACTAGCGGGGGGGCTAGTACGCAGTATTTT. Its protein is CASSPGTSGGASTQYF.

CDR3: CASSPGTSGGPGELFF. Here the CDR3 DNA reads TGTGCCAGCAGCCCTGGGACTAGCGGGGGACCCGGGGAGCTGTTTTTT. The chain carries TRBV4-2 and TRBJ2-2; 14 bases map to TRBD2. Per germline, CDR1 LGHNA and CDR2 YNFKEQ. The length of the CDR3 is 16 residues. The ends lost 4 bases at V and 6 bases at J; junction bases unmatched: 4.

The chain couples TRBV30 to TRBJ1-5; a weak D match, TRBD1 (5 bases). Trimming removed 0 bases from V and 6 bases from J, with 12 bases in between. The CDR3 consists of 14 residues. The V gene's germline CDR1 is GTSNPN and CDR2 SVGIG (reference sequence). The chain's CDR3 is CAWSVGGAGQPQHF. In DNA form, the CDR3 reads TGTGCCTGGAGTGTGGGGGGTGCAGGTCAGCCCCAGCATTTT.

The V call is TRBV7-3, the J call TRBJ2-3; 15 bases are a match to TRBD2. This CDR3 has 18 residues. The trim removed 0 bases at V and 4 bases at J, leaving 5 bases unmatched. Germline CDR1 SGHTA, CDR2 FQGTGA. CDR3 region: CASSLTGLAGGAADTQYF. The DNA for the CDR3 is TGTGCCAGCAGCTTAACCGGACTAGCGGGAGGGGCTGCAGATACGCAGTATTTT.

This clone was recorded once. V gene TRBV2 combines with J gene TRBJ2-4; possible D gene TRBD2, 5 bases. CDR1 SNHLY and CDR2 FYNNEI come from the germline V gene. Trimming stripped 6 bases from V and 7 bases from J, with 19 bases between. The CDR3 spans 15 residues. The CDR3 sequence: CASSHPEGVGNIQYF. CDR3 coding DNA: TGTGCCAGCAGCCACCCTGAGGGAGTGGGGAACATTCAGTACTTC.

The chain couples TRBV6-5 to TRBJ1-4; no firm D call. The germline V and J ends were trimmed by 6 bases and 8 bases, with 16 bases remaining between them. This CDR3 comprises 14 residues. The V gene's germline CDR1 is MNHEY and CDR2 SVGAGI. CDR3 coding DNA: TGTGCCAGCAGAGACGACACGGTTCGAGAAAAACTGTTTTTT. Amino acids: CASRDDTVREKLFF.

This clone was counted once. The chain links TRBV11-2 to TRBJ2-7; no firm D call. Trimming stripped 1 base from V and 0 bases from J, with 10 bases between. Per the germline V gene, CDR1 is SGHAT and CDR2 is FQNNGV. The CDR3 is 15 amino acids. The CDR3, as DNA: TGTGCCAGCAGCTTAGGACACCCGAGCTCCTACGAGCAGTACTTC. Translated: CASSLGHPSSYEQYF.

The chain recombines TRBV5-1 with TRBJ2-7, with D perhaps TRBD1 (7 bases). Germline V lookup: CDR1 SGHRS, CDR2 YFSETQ. Trimming stripped 0 bases from V and 3 bases from J, with 16 bases between. The CDR3 is 16 residues long. The CDR3 region has the DNA TGCGCCAGCAGCTTGGGGGGGAGGACAGGAGGCTACGAGCAGTACTTC. Protein: CASSLGGRTGGYEQYF.